This record concerns one T cell receptor (beta chain) sequence. The authors prepared the TCRbeta library with unique molecular identifiers. TCRdb reprocessed the PCR reads via MiXCR and lists one record per CDR3 protein. Among about 230,000 distinct CDR3 sequences listed, around 12% were seen once. The data stem from a study of T-cell reconstitution after alpha-beta-depleted transplantation in children. The germline CDR1 and CDR2 sequences are DFQATT and SNEGSKA (reference sequence). The CDR3 extends over 17 amino acids. With 7 bases removed from V and 5 bases from J, the gap between germline ends came to 30 bases.

The sequence derives from a human donor who donated a stem cell graft to a child with acute lymphoblastic leukemia. The rearrangement uses TRBV20-1 and TRBJ2-7; TRBD1 or TRBD2 may be the D gene (5 bases each). The sequenced sample was PBMCs from the stem cell graft donor, obtained from the stem cell graft. CDR3 loop: CSGVLPHTGTESDEQYF. The CDR3 DNA reads TGCAGTGGAGTTCTGCCTCATACGGGGACGGAGTCGGACGAGCAGTACTTC.